The 12 T cell receptor beta chains in this list originate from one sample, sequenced in a study of vaccination effects on CD4 cells after COVID-19. Their antigens remain unidentified. Measured with immunoSEQ multiplex PCR; TCRdb has only the in-frame clones, and not every one. The profile shows more than 65,000 clones, 75% to 85% of them singletons. In the ViraFEST assay, antigen-specific CD4+ clonotypes were identified by expansion after peptide-pool stimulation. CD4+ T cells were isolated after less than 13 days of culture. Everyone in the study got two shots of either the BNT162b2 or mRNA-1273 vaccine. This sample comprised CD4+ T cells from PBMCs cultured with HCoV-229E spike peptides, obtained after COVID-19 vaccination. The receptors stem from a human donor who received a COVID-19 vaccine.

This chain links TRBV7-3 with TRBJ2-3, with TRBD2 matching 10 bases. From germline, CDR1 is SGHTA and CDR2 FQGTGA. The CDR3 runs 17 residues. Trimming at V came to 2 bases and at J to 6 bases, leaving 11 bases not matched to a gene. In DNA form, the CDR3 reads TGTGCCAGCAGCTTAGCGATAGCGGGGGGCCCCCAGGATACGCAGTATTTT. Amino acid sequence: CASSLAIAGGPQDTQYF. Variable domain in full (rest from reference TRBV7-3 and TRBJ2-3): GAGVSQTPSNKVTEKGKYVELRCDPISGHTALYWYRQSLGQGPEFLIYFQGTGAADDSGLPNDRFFAVRPEGSVSTLKIQRTERGDSAVYLCASSLAIAGGPQDTQYFGPGTRLTVL.

This clone was detected once. The gene calls are TRBV6-6 and TRBJ2-1; TRBD2 agrees at 9 bases. The CDR3 runs 15 residues. Germline CDR1 is MNHNY and CDR2 is SVGAGI (reference sequence). The ends lost 6 bases at V and 1 base at J; junction bases unmatched: 4. CDR3 protein: CASSLAGLSYNEQFF. CDR3 sequence (DNA): TGTGCCAGCAGCCTAGCGGGACTATCCTACAATGAGCAGTTCTTC.

The chain carries TRBV5-5 and TRBJ1-5; a possible D gene is TRBD1 (5 bases). V lost 0 bases and J lost 0, with 10 bases in between. The CDR3 sequence is 16 residues long. CDR1 is SGHKS and CDR2 is YYEKEE in the germline V gene (reference sequence). In DNA form, the CDR3 reads TGTGCCAGCAGCTTGGGACGGGGCCCTAGCAATCAGCCCCAGCATTTT. Translated, it gives CASSLGRGPSNQPQHF.

This chain joins TRBV9 and TRBJ1-1; D unresolved. Trimming took 0 bases from V and 6 from J, leaving 15 bases between them. Germline V gives CDR1 SGDLS, CDR2 YYNGEE. The CDR3 is 15 amino acids. This CDR3 is CASSVGASAWAEAFF. As DNA, the CDR3 is TGTGCCAGCAGCGTAGGCGCATCCGCCTGGGCTGAAGCTTTCTTT.

The J gene is TRBJ1-1, the V gene TRBV11-2; no definite D call. The V gene's germline CDR1 is SGHAT and CDR2 FQNNGV. The CDR3 totals 14 residues. V gave up 7 bases and J gave up 2 bases, with 14 bases separating them. In DNA, the CDR3 is TGTGCCAGCATCTTGGATCGGGTTAACACTGAAGCTTTCTTT. Translated: CASILDRVNTEAFF.

V is TRBV29-1 and J is TRBJ2-3; D is tentatively TRBD1 or TRBD2 (6 bases each). This CDR3 is built from 14 residues. Germline CDR1 reads SQVTM; CDR2 reads ANQGSEA. Trimming took 4 bases from V and 2 from J, leaving 13 bases between them. The CDR3 nucleotides are TGCAGCGTTGGGGGGGCCAGCCTCACAGATACGCAGTATTTT. Its translation: CSVGGASLTDTQYF.

This clone came up a few times. This chain connects TRBV30 to TRBJ1-1; 7 bases align to TRBD1. V trimming: 2 bases; J trimming: 4 bases; junction bases outside the gene matches: 1. Germline CDR1 and CDR2: GTSNPN and SVGIG (reference sequence). The CDR3 extends over 12 amino acids. The CDR3 DNA reads as TGTGCCTGGAGTAACAGGGGCACTGAAGCTTTCTTT. Translating gives CAWSNRGTEAFF.

This chain links TRBV30 with TRBJ1-3; D uncertain. Between the trimmed V and J ends, which lost 1 base and 0 bases, there was a span of 13 bases. The CDR3 has 16 amino acids. Germline CDR1 GTSNPN, CDR2 SVGIG (reference sequence). The CDR3 protein is CAWSAGPTSSGNTIYF. In DNA form, the CDR3 reads TGTGCCTGGAGTGCCGGACCGACGAGCTCTGGAAACACCATATATTTT. The whole variable domain, filled in from reference TRBV30 and TRBJ1-3, reads SQTIHQWPATLVQPVGSPLSLECTVEGTSNPNLYWYRQAAGRGLQLLFYSVGIGQISSEVPQNLSASRPQDRQFILSSKKLLLSDSGFYLCAWSAGPTSSGNTIYFGEGSWLTVV.

The V gene is TRBV28, the J gene TRBJ1-5, with D maybe TRBD1 (5 bases). The CDR3 totals 14 residues. Trimming stripped 6 bases from V and 0 bases from J, with 9 bases between. In germline, CDR1 is MDHEN, CDR2 SYDVKM. CDR3 DNA: TGTGCCAGCAGCCGGGACGTTAGCAATCAGCCCCAGCATTTT. Amino acid sequence: CASSRDVSNQPQHF.

The chain recombines TRBV6-4 with TRBJ1-5; D not resolved. From germline, CDR1 is MRHNA and CDR2 SNTAGT. The CDR3 length is 14 residues. Trimming took 0 bases from V and 1 from J, leaving 4 bases between them. The CDR3 spells CASSDSWSNQPQHF. CDR3 DNA: TGTGCCAGCAGTGACTCGTGGAGCAATCAGCCCCAGCATTTT.

Comment on this clone: A read error may produce the germline difference seen at one junction end. The chain is built from TRBV24-1 and TRBJ2-5, with 9 nucleotides matching TRBD1. Germline V lookup: CDR1 KGHDR, CDR2 SFDVKD. There are 16 residues in the CDR3. The CDR3 spells CATSAGQGNSGEAQYF. CDR3 DNA sequence: TGTGCCACCAGTGCGGGACAGGGTAACTCAGGAGAGGCCCAGTACTTC.

The V call is TRBV6-5, the J call TRBJ2-2, with D perhaps matching TRBD2 (6 bases). V lost 2 bases, J lost 0 bases, and 10 bases lay in between. The CDR3 has 16 residues. The germline gives CDR1 MNHEY, CDR2 SVGAGI. CDR3 nucleotides: TGTGCCAGCAGTTACGAGGCGGGGACGAACACCGGGGAGCTGTTTTTT. Translated, it gives CASSYEAGTNTGELFF.